These T cell receptor beta chains were read from a single sample in a study of CD8 T cells in ankylosing spondylitis. TCRdb analysed the 5' RACE reads with MiXCR anew, one entry per CDR3 protein. The data contain 200,000 to 250,000 distinct CDR3 sequences, about 6.7% of them seen just once; the ten biggest clones take up 14%. The sequenced sample consisted of blood, either unsorted or a sorted T cell fraction (not recorded which). The source of these receptors is a male donor with ankylosing spondylitis. Both conserved end residues are part of each CDR3. Fields, in order: clone size, D gene, V gene, J gene, CDR3 protein, CDR3 DNA. A D gene is named only where the DNA matches it firmly. The listing skips clone size in some rows; elsewhere it reads once, few, many or a size class.

clone size: many
D gene: TRBD1
V gene: TRBV7-9
J gene: TRBJ1-2
CDR3 protein: CASTQGGYGYTF
CDR3 DNA: TGTGCCAGCACACAGGGGGGTTATGGCTACACCTTC

clone size: many
D gene: .
V gene: TRBV4-1
J gene: TRBJ1-4
CDR3 protein: CASSPGSVSELFF
CDR3 DNA: TGCGCCAGCAGCCCAGGTAGCGTTTCGGAACTGTTTTTT

clone size: .
D gene: .
V gene: TRBV9
J gene: TRBJ2-6
CDR3 protein: CASSSRFSGANVLTF
CDR3 DNA: TGTGCCAGCAGCTCGCGCTTCTCTGGGGCCAACGTCCTGACTTTC

clone size: few
D gene: .
V gene: TRBV20-1
J gene: TRBJ2-7
CDR3 protein: CSASRLGGWWEQYF
CDR3 DNA: TGCAGTGCTAGTAGACTAGGAGGCTGGTGGGAGCAGTACTTC

clone size: .
D gene: .
V gene: TRBV12-3/TRBV12-4
J gene: TRBJ2-3
CDR3 protein: CASSLSGSVTDTQYF
CDR3 DNA: TGTGCCAGCAGTTTATCAGGGTCCGTCACAGATACGCAGTATTTT

clone size: many
D gene: .
V gene: TRBV28
J gene: TRBJ2-7
CDR3 protein: CASSSTVAYEQYF
CDR3 DNA: TGTGCCAGCAGCTCCACAGTTGCCTACGAGCAGTACTTC

clone size: .
D gene: .
V gene: TRBV6-1
J gene: TRBJ2-7
CDR3 protein: CASSPQRVSYEQYF
CDR3 DNA: TGTGCCAGCAGCCCCCAGCGGGTCTCCTACGAGCAGTACTTC

clone size: many
D gene: .
V gene: TRBV12-3/TRBV12-4
J gene: TRBJ2-3
CDR3 protein: CASRPPADTQYF
CDR3 DNA: TGTGCCAGCAGGCCACCGGCAGATACGCAGTATTTT

clone size: many
D gene: TRBD1
V gene: TRBV2
J gene: TRBJ1-1
CDR3 protein: CASIRTGVWNTEAFF
CDR3 DNA: TGTGCCAGCATTCGGACAGGGGTTTGGAACACTGAAGCTTTCTTT

clone size: .
D gene: .
V gene: TRBV7-8
J gene: TRBJ2-7
CDR3 protein: CASTYSLDGAYEQYF
CDR3 DNA: TGTGCCAGCACCTATAGCCTGGATGGAGCTTACGAGCAGTACTTC

clone size: few
D gene: .
V gene: TRBV13
J gene: TRBJ2-1
CDR3 protein: CASSQNEQFF
CDR3 DNA: TGTGCCAGCAGCCAGAATGAGCAGTTCTTC

clone size: many
D gene: .
V gene: TRBV4-1
J gene: TRBJ2-3
CDR3 protein: CASSQDRRSVAGDTQYF
CDR3 DNA: TGCGCCAGCAGCCAAGATCGGCGGTCAGTCGCTGGGGATACGCAGTATTTT

clone size: many
D gene: TRBD1
V gene: TRBV20-1
J gene: TRBJ1-2
CDR3 protein: CSASPRQGSYGYTF
CDR3 DNA: TGCAGTGCCTCACCCCGACAGGGGAGCTATGGCTACACCTTC

clone size: many
D gene: TRBD1
V gene: TRBV10-3
J gene: TRBJ1-1
CDR3 protein: CAITDRGGTEAFF
CDR3 DNA: TGTGCCATCACGGACAGGGGAGGGACTGAAGCTTTCTTT